The next 21 T cell receptor beta chains were all read from a single sample in a study of CD8+ T cells in alopecia areata. Extracted from the samples, RNA was reverse transcribed into cDNA to serve as the sequencing template. Assay used: immunoSEQ multiplex PCR; TCRdb lists only in-frame clones, some missing. The data show approximately 150,000 clones, 67% seen once. The specimen was CD8+ T cells sorted from blood, collected at week 0. Receptors were obtained from a human donor with alopecia areata.

The chain combines TRBV7-6 with TRBJ2-2; D is uncertain. Germline assignment: CDR1 SGHVS and CDR2 FNYEAQ. The CDR3 is made up of 11 amino acids. The V and J ends lost 4 bases and 3 bases respectively, with 0 bases between them. The CDR3 is CASSYTGELFF. The CDR3 nucleotides read TGTGCCAGCAGCTACACCGGGGAGCTGTTTTTT.

The chain carries TRBV27 and TRBJ2-7, with D perhaps TRBD1 or TRBD2 (6 bases each). This CDR3 comprises 13 residues. The germline V and J ends were trimmed by 2 bases and 6 bases, with 11 bases remaining between them. CDR1 is MNHEY and CDR2 is SMNVEV in the germline V gene (reference sequence). The CDR3 here is CASSLDGGREQYF. CDR3 bases: TGTGCCAGCAGTTTAGATGGGGGGCGCGAGCAGTACTTC.

The J gene is TRBJ1-2, the V gene TRBV5-1; no clear D. With 9 bases removed from V and 4 bases from J, the gap between germline ends came to 13 bases. The germline CDR1 and CDR2 sequences are SGHRS and YFSETQ. CDR3 length: 12 residues. CDR3 DNA: TGCGCCATCTCTGTAGCTCTCTATGGCTACACCTTC. This encodes CAISVALYGYTF. Combining the CDR3 with reference TRBV5-1 and TRBJ1-2 gives the whole variable domain KAGVTQTPRYLIKTRGQQVTLSCSPISGHRSVSWYQQTPGQGLQFLFEYFSETQRNKGNFPGRFSGRQFSNSRSEMNVSTLELGDSALYLCAISVALYGYTFGSGTRLTVV.

In nucleotides, the CDR3 is TGTGCCAGCAGTTATGGATCGGGGGCCGCCTACGAGCAGTACTTC. It is translated as CASSYGSGAAYEQYF. V usage is TRBV6-5 and J usage is TRBJ2-7; D may correspond to TRBD1 or TRBD2 (6 bases each). This CDR3 is 15 amino acids long. Trimming cost V 3 bases and J 2 bases, with 14 bases left between them. Germline-derived CDR1 and CDR2 are MNHEY and SVGAGI.

This rearrangement joins TRBV7-9 to TRBJ2-7; the D is unclear. V lost 6 bases, J lost 4 bases, and 19 bases lay in between. This CDR3 is 15 amino acids long. Germline V CDR1 and CDR2: SEHNR, FQNEAQ (reference sequence). CDR3 protein: CASSLTKPGQYEQYF. DNA of the CDR3: TGTGCCAGCAGTCTGACCAAGCCCGGCCAATACGAGCAGTACTTC.

The rearrangement uses TRBV5-6 and TRBJ1-5, with 8 bases lining up with TRBD1. Per the germline V gene, CDR1 is SGHDT and CDR2 is YYEEEE. The CDR3 has 17 residues. J lost 5 bases, V lost 2 bases, and 12 bases had no gene match. The CDR3, as DNA: TGTGCCAGCAGCTTCTTAGGACAGGGTTCGGCTTATCAGCCCCAGCATTTT. Translation gives CASSFLGQGSAYQPQHF.

This chain connects TRBV5-6 to TRBJ1-2; a weak D match, TRBD1 (6 bases). CDR1 SGHDT and CDR2 YYEEEE come from the germline V gene. Trimming pared 4 bases from V and 9 bases from J, leaving 34 bases between. The CDR3 extends over 19 amino acids. CDR3: CASSITGRSVALDRQSYTF. The CDR3 DNA reads TGTGCCAGCAGCATAACAGGGAGGTCCGTGGCACTGGACCGACAAAGCTACACCTTC.

The V call is TRBV25-1, the J call TRBJ1-4; 9 positions agree with TRBD1. Germline values: CDR1 MGHDK, CDR2 SYGVNS. This CDR3 is 13 amino acids long. The V segment lost 5 bases and the J segment 9 bases; nucleotides outside the gene matches: 4. The CDR3 is CASSTQGAQKLFF. The DNA for the CDR3 is TGTGCCAGCAGTACACAGGGGGCTCAAAAACTGTTTTTT.

This rearrangement joins TRBV29-1 to TRBJ1-2, with TRBD1 as a possible D gene (5 bases). CDR1 and CDR2 (germline): SQVTM, ANQGSEA. The ends were cut back, 5 bases at V and 4 bases at J, with 8 bases in the middle. The CDR3 is made up of 11 amino acids. CDR3 nucleotide sequence: TGCAGCGTTAGGGGAATCTATGGCTACACCTTC. Its protein is CSVRGIYGYTF.

The genes are TRBV30 and TRBJ1-1, with a weak D call TRBD1 (6 bases). V was shortened by 7 bases and J by 5 bases, with 29 bases between the two germline ends. Looked up from germline, CDR1 is GTSNPN and CDR2 is SVGIG (reference sequence). This CDR3 is built from 17 residues. CDR3 nucleotide sequence: TGTGCCTCACACTTGGAACTTGGGGGCGTATCGGGGACTGAAGCTTTCTTT. Translating it yields CASHLELGGVSGTEAFF.

The chain uses TRBV9 and TRBJ2-3; no firm D call. Trimming removed 5 bases from V and 0 bases from J, with 10 bases in between. The CDR3 contains 14 residues. The germline V gene has CDR1 SGDLS and CDR2 YYNGEE. This CDR3 is CASRAVGSTDTQYF. DNA for the CDR3: TGTGCCAGCAGGGCGGTCGGGAGCACAGATACGCAGTATTTT.

With respect to this clone: This sample includes further DNA sequences coding for the same CDR3. The genes are TRBV5-1 and TRBJ2-1; 8 positions agree with TRBD2. Germline loops: CDR1 SGHRS, CDR2 YFSETQ. V lost 0 bases and J lost 3; bases outside the gene matches: 2. CDR3 length equals 15 residues. In nucleotides, the CDR3 is TGCGCCAGCAGCTTGGCAGCGGGGGACTACAATGAGCAGTTCTTC. Translating gives CASSLAAGDYNEQFF.

This clone was detected once. The chain couples TRBV29-1 to TRBJ1-1; D remains ambiguous. The V gene's germline CDR1 is SQVTM and CDR2 ANQGSEA. CDR3 size: 12 residues. Trimming took off 4 bases at V and 4 bases at J, with 10 bases between the two ends. The CDR3 bases are TGCAGCGTTGGGAAGGGTGGCACTGAAGCTTTCTTT. It translates to CSVGKGGTEAFF.

V gene TRBV5-1 combines with J gene TRBJ2-1; no reliable D call. Germline V gives CDR1 SGHRS, CDR2 YFSETQ. V dropped 1 base and J dropped 8 bases, with 13 bases sitting between them. The CDR3 runs 14 residues. The CDR3: CASSLTLLRDEQFF. CDR3 in DNA: TGCGCCAGCAGCTTGACTCTCCTACGGGATGAGCAGTTCTTC.

J is TRBJ1-2 and V is TRBV29-1, with D perhaps matching TRBD1 (6 bases). The germline CDR1 and CDR2 sequences are SQVTM and ANQGSEA. V was cut by 6 bases and J by 6 bases, with 14 bases left in between. The CDR3 runs to 12 residues. This CDR3 is CSVDTGWDGYTF. DNA for the CDR3: TGCAGCGTCGATACAGGGTGGGATGGCTACACCTTC.

The genes are TRBV27 and TRBJ1-5; D is unresolved. This CDR3 contains 14 residues. Per the germline V gene, CDR1 is MNHEY and CDR2 is SMNVEV (reference sequence). The ends were cut back, 2 bases at V and 6 bases at J, with 11 bases in the middle. Written as DNA, the CDR3 is TGTGCCAGCAGTTTAAGCAGAGGGAGTCAGCCCCAGCATTTT. Translation: CASSLSRGSQPQHF.

The V gene is TRBV6-1, the J gene TRBJ2-1, with D maybe TRBD2 (6 bases). Trimming stripped 11 bases from V and 4 bases from J, with 9 bases between. Germline CDR1 reads MNHNS; CDR2 reads SASEGT. CDR3 length: 11 amino acids. CDR3 protein: CAGGLYNEQFF. CDR3 in DNA: TGTGCCGGGGGACTGTACAATGAGCAGTTCTTC.

This sequence joins TRBV23-1 and TRBJ1-2; 8 nucleotides align to TRBD1. TRBV23-1 is designated an ORF whose function remains uncertain. V shed 6 bases and J 7 bases; nucleotides not matched to a gene: 10. The CDR3 consists of 14 residues. The CDR3 DNA follows: TGCGCCAGCAGCCCTACAGGGGGTGGATTTGGCTACACCTTC. Translation gives CASSPTGGGFGYTF.

V is TRBV4-1 and J is TRBJ2-7; TRBD1 matches 7 bases. V was clipped by 1 base and J by 0 bases; unmatched bases: 3. This CDR3 region has 15 residues. Germline values: CDR1 MGHRA, CDR2 YSYEKL. CDR3 amino acids: CASSQGDSSSYEQYF. The CDR3 DNA sequence: TGCGCCAGCAGCCAAGGGGACAGCAGCTCCTACGAGCAGTACTTC.

This chain links TRBV12-5 with TRBJ2-5, with D tentatively TRBD1 (5 bases). The better agreement between TRBJ2-7 and the DNA end casts doubt on the J call. CDR3 length: 11 amino acids. Germline V lookup: CDR1 LGHNT, CDR2 FRNRAP. The CDR3 DNA reads as TGTGCTAGTACACAGGACGACGAGCAGTACTTC. This translates into CASTQDDEQYF.

This clone was seen only a few times. This rearrangement joins TRBV29-1 to TRBJ2-7; 7 bases match TRBD1. CDR1 and CDR2 from the germline V gene are SQVTM and ANQGSEA. The CDR3 is 14 amino acids. V was clipped by 2 bases and J by 6 bases; unmatched bases: 10. The CDR3 protein is CSVELGTEGFEQYF. Written as DNA, the CDR3 is TGCAGCGTTGAATTAGGGACAGAGGGTTTCGAGCAGTACTTC.